This TCR beta chain emerged from a study of CD8 T cells in ankylosing spondylitis. Notes on the study in general: Ankylosing spondylitis blood appeared to carry a characteristic TCR beta motif of seven to nine highly homologous variants. Disease-linked clones proved CD8+ and comparatively uncommon in peripheral blood.

V dropped 4 bases and J dropped 3; count of bases not matched to a gene: 6. Germline V CDR1 and CDR2: SGHRS, YFSETQ. This CDR3 is 14 amino acids long. This clonotype was picked up a small number of times. Its antigen remains unidentified. The authors made TCR beta libraries by quantitative 5'-RACE with molecular barcodes. TCRdb independently ran MiXCR on the 5' RACE reads; one entry per CDR3 protein. The sample consists of around 430,000 distinct CDR3 sequences, approximately 17% of them appearing once. This chain uses TRBV5-1 with TRBJ2-7; TRBD2 matches 8 bases. The receptor comes from a male donor with ankylosing spondylitis. Sequencing was carried out using blood, either unsorted or a sorted T cell fraction (not recorded which). The CDR3 DNA follows: TGCGCCAGCAGCCAAAGCGGGGGATACTACGAGCAGTACTTC. Its protein product is CASSQSGGYYEQYF.